The 6 T cell receptor beta chains given below trace back to one sample, sequenced in a study of quantifying T cell responses using KT2 cells. Study-level information: Reverse transcription used primers in the TCR alpha and beta constant regions.

The cDNA 3' end received a ligated oligonucleotide with a UMI. First-round PCR used three to five cycles and beta primers RC1.1 and RC1.2 covering TRBC1 and TRBC2. MiXCR, applied by TCRdb to the UMI-ligation and nested PCR reads, yields one record per CDR3 protein. The sample yields about 41,000 distinct CDR3 sequences, about 15% seen once. Source material: PBMCs spiked with cells of the T cell clone KT2. The origin of the receptors is a human donor.

The J gene is TRBJ1-2, the V gene TRBV20-1; possibly TRBD1 for D (5 bases). The CDR3 spans 14 residues. From germline, CDR1 is DFQATT and CDR2 SNEGSKA (reference sequence). The V end was cut by 6 bases, the J end by 8 bases, with 22 bases between. DNA for the CDR3: TGCAGTGCCCCAATCCCATCAGGGTTCGAGGGCTACACCTTC. Translation: CSAPIPSGFEGYTF.

This chain links TRBV7-6 with TRBJ2-7; no definite D call. V gave up 4 bases and J gave up 3 bases, with 10 bases separating them. Germline CDR1 reads SGHVS; CDR2 reads FNYEAQ. The CDR3 spans 13 residues. CDR3 sequence (DNA): TGTGCCAGCAGCTCGCTCGACGGCTACGAGCAGTACTTC. Its protein product is CASSSLDGYEQYF.

This clonotype came up many times. The gene calls are TRBV7-2 and TRBJ1-4; tentative D call: TRBD1 (5 bases). V lost 5 bases and J lost 7, with 11 bases in between. The CDR3 length is 13 residues. CDR1 and CDR2 from the germline V gene are SGHTA and FQGNSA. The CDR3: CASSIGASEKLFF. In DNA, the CDR3 is TGTGCCAGCAGCATCGGGGCTTCTGAAAAACTGTTTTTT.

This clonotype has more than one count but fewer than ten. The CDR3 region is CASSLTLAGIETQYF. The CDR3 DNA sequence: TGTGCCAGCAGCTTAACACTAGCGGGAATTGAGACCCAGTACTTC. This sequence joins TRBV7-2 and TRBJ2-5, with TRBD2 matching 10 bases. Germline V gives CDR1 SGHTA, CDR2 FQGNSA. Trimming removed 2 bases from V and 5 bases from J; junction bases left unmatched: 5. The CDR3 extends over 15 amino acids.

The DNA of the CDR3 is TGTGCCAGCAGTTACTCACCAGGTAAAGCTTTCTTT. Protein: CASSYSPGKAFF. The chain is built from TRBV6-2 or TRBV6-3 and TRBJ1-1, with D unresolved. CDR1 and CDR2 (germline): MNHEY, SVGEGT. CDR3 size: 12 residues. V was trimmed by 0 bases and J by 9 bases, leaving 8 bases between them.

This clonotype was observed a few times. The genes are TRBV27 and TRBJ2-5; the D call may be TRBD1 or TRBD2 (5 bases each). This CDR3 has 12 amino acids. Germline-derived CDR1 and CDR2 are MNHEY and SMNVEV (reference sequence). Trimming cost V 3 bases and J 5 bases, with 7 bases left between them. CDR3 sequence: CASSFWGETQYF. Written as DNA, the CDR3 is TGTGCCAGCAGTTTTTGGGGGGAGACCCAGTACTTC.